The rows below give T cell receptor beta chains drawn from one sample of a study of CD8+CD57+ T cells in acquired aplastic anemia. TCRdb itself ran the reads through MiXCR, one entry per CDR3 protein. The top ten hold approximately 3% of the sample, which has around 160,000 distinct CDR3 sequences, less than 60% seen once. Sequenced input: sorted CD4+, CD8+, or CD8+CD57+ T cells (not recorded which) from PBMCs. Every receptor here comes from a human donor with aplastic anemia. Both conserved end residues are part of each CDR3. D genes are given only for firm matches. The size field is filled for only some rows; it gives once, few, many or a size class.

TGTGCCAGCAGAATTCACCTCACAGGGAGGAGTACGCAGTATTTT CASRIHLTGRSTQYF TRBV28 15 TRBJ2-3 - -
TGCAGCCTAGAGTTGGCAGGGGGTTCCTATGGCTACACCTTC CSLELAGGSYGYTF TRBV29-1 14 TRBJ1-2 - TRBD1
TGTGCCAGCAGTCGAGGACAGAACCAAGAGACCCAGCATTTT CASSRGQNQETQHF TRBV2 14 TRBJ1-5 - -
TGCAGTGCTAGAGACCCCCTTAGCAGGAGGGCCGACGAGCAGTACTTC CSARDPLSRRADEQYF TRBV20-1 16 TRBJ2-7 few -
TGTGCCAGCGAAAAAACAGGGGCAACTAATGAAAAACTGTTTTTT CASEKTGATNEKLFF TRBV5-6 15 TRBJ1-4 - TRBD1
TGTGCCAGCAGTGACAGGGCAATTTACGAGCAGTACTTC CASSDRAIYEQYF TRBV28 13 TRBJ2-7 - TRBD1
TGTGCCAGTAGGGGGACAGGGGTGAAGGAGGGTAACTATGGCTACACCTTC CASRGTGVKEGNYGYTF TRBV19 17 TRBJ1-2 - TRBD1
TGTGCCAGCAGCTTTAACGGAAACTACGAGCAGTACTTC CASSFNGNYEQYF TRBV5-5 13 TRBJ2-7 many -
TGTGCCAGCAGCACACACGGGAGGTCGACAGATACGCAGTATTTT CASSTHGRSTDTQYF TRBV11-2 15 TRBJ2-3 - TRBD2
TGTGCCAGCAGCTTAGCGGGGGACGCCGGCAATGAGCAGTTCTTC CASSLAGDAGNEQFF TRBV7-8 15 TRBJ2-1 many -
TGTGCCAGCAGTTACTCGGTAGATCAGCCCCAGCATTTT CASSYSVDQPQHF TRBV6-6 13 TRBJ1-5 many -
TGTGCCAGCAGCCCGGAGGCCGGCCCTTACGAGCAGTACTTC CASSPEAGPYEQYF TRBV6-1 14 TRBJ2-7 - -
TGTGCCACCAGCAGAGATGTCAGGGGGCTTGGTTACGAGCAGTACTTC CATSRDVRGLGYEQYF TRBV15 16 TRBJ2-7 - TRBD1
TGTGCCACCAGTGATTTGGGACAGCTCAATGAGCAGTTCTTC CATSDLGQLNEQFF TRBV24-1 14 TRBJ2-1 - -
TGTGCCAGCAGCTTGGACGCCGGCTCTGGGGCCAACGTCCTGACTTTC CASSLDAGSGANVLTF TRBV5-4 16 TRBJ2-6 many -
TGTGCCAGCAGCTTTGGTCTCGTTGTAGGTACGCAGTATTTT CASSFGLVVGTQYF TRBV2 14 TRBJ2-3 - -
TGTGCCAGCAGCGTAGGACCGGGAGAGACCCAGTACTTC CASSVGPGETQYF TRBV9 13 TRBJ2-5 - -
TGTGCCACCAGTGAGACTAGCGGGAGCACATACAATGAGCAGTTCTTC CATSETSGSTYNEQFF TRBV24-1 16 TRBJ2-1 - TRBD2
TGCAGTGCCGATGGACTAACGGGAGGGTTGTCAGATACGCAGTATTTT CSADGLTGGLSDTQYF TRBV20-1 16 TRBJ2-3 few TRBD2
TGCAGCGGGACAGGGTCTGCGGCCAGAACAGAGACCCAGTACTTC CSGTGSAARTETQYF TRBV29-1 15 TRBJ2-5 many TRBD1
TGTGCCATCAGTGCACTTCTGACGGGGTACAATGAGCAGTTCTTC CAISALLTGYNEQFF TRBV10-3 15 TRBJ2-1 - -
TGTGCCATCAGTGTTGGGGGTGGCTACACCTTC CAISVGGGYTF TRBV10-3 11 TRBJ1-2 many -
TGTGCCAGCAGCCAAGGAGTGAGCACAGATACGCAGTATTTT CASSQGVSTDTQYF TRBV4-2 14 TRBJ2-3 many -
TGTGCCAGCAGTGAAGCGCCTTTGGGGCGCACTGAAGCTTTCTTT CASSEAPLGRTEAFF TRBV6-1 15 TRBJ1-1 many -
TGTGCCATCACGGGGGGTATCGACTATGGCTACACCTTC CAITGGIDYGYTF TRBV10-3 13 TRBJ1-2 - -
TGTGCCAGCATAGGGACAGGGAATTCACCCCTCCACTTT CASIGTGNSPLHF TRBV2 13 TRBJ1-6 few TRBD1
TGTGCCACCAGTGACCCCGGGACATACGAGCAGTACTTC CATSDPGTYEQYF TRBV24-1 13 TRBJ2-7 - -
TGTGCCAGCAGCCTGTCCGGGACTCCAGCCGAGCAGTACTTC CASSLSGTPAEQYF TRBV7-6 14 TRBJ2-7 - -
TGTGCCAGTAGTGAAGGGACAGCAGTTGCCTACGAGCAGTACTTC CASSEGTAVAYEQYF TRBV19 15 TRBJ2-7 - TRBD1
TGTGCCAGCAGCTCCACCCAGGGTTGGAGGAACACTGAAGCTTTCTTT CASSSTQGWRNTEAFF TRBV7-2 16 TRBJ1-1 many -
TGCAGTGCTAGTAGGCCAGATAATTCACCCCTCCACTTT CSASRPDNSPLHF TRBV20-1 13 TRBJ1-6 - -
TGCGCCAGCAGCCAAGGGACCTCATTAAAAGAGACCCAGTACTTC CASSQGTSLKETQYF TRBV4-1 15 TRBJ2-5 many -
TGTGCCATCAGTGAGTTCGGACAGAGTAATGAAAAACTGTTTTTT CAISEFGQSNEKLFF TRBV10-3 15 TRBJ1-4 - -
TGTGCCAGCAGCGGAATGGCAGTCGGGGACAATGAGCAGTTCTTC CASSGMAVGDNEQFF TRBV4-2 15 TRBJ2-1 - -
TGCGTCAGCAGCCACGGACAGGGGACTTCCTACGAGCAGTACTTC CVSSHGQGTSYEQYF TRBV4-1 15 TRBJ2-7 once TRBD1
TGTGCCACCAGTGATCGCGGCGGGGTAAGCCATGAGCAGTTCTTC CATSDRGGVSHEQFF TRBV24-1 15 TRBJ2-1 - -
TGTGCCACCAGCAGTTACTGGGACAGGAGAGCCTACGAGCAGTACTTC CATSSYWDRRAYEQYF TRBV15 16 TRBJ2-7 few TRBD1
TGTGCCAGTAGCTCTGACAGGGTTGGGGCAGATACGCAGTATTTT CASSSDRVGADTQYF TRBV19 15 TRBJ2-3 many TRBD1
TGTGCCAGCAGGCAGGGTCCCGTTGATTCACCCCTCCACTTT CASRQGPVDSPLHF TRBV2 14 TRBJ1-6 few -
TGCGCCAGCAGCCTAACTAGCGGGAGTTACTACGAGCAGTACTTC CASSLTSGSYYEQYF TRBV5-1 15 TRBJ2-7 many TRBD2
TGTGCCAGCAGCGATCTGACGTACACTGAAGCTTTCTTT CASSDLTYTEAFF TRBV7-2 13 TRBJ1-1 medium-sized -
TGCAGCGTCGCCACGGACCCTTCTAACTATGGCTACACCTTC CSVATDPSNYGYTF TRBV29-1 14 TRBJ1-2 - -
TGCGCCAGCAGCCAAGATCTCGGGGGACCAAGCTATGGCTACACCTTC CASSQDLGGPSYGYTF TRBV4-3 16 TRBJ1-2 once -
TGCGCCAGCAGCTTGGGCGGCTCCTACGATCAGTACTTC CASSLGGSYDQYF TRBV5-1 13 TRBJ2-7 - -
TGTGCCTCACGGACTAGCTCGTACGAGCAGTACTTC CASRTSSYEQYF TRBV6-2/TRBV6-3 12 TRBJ2-7 many TRBD2
TGCAGTGCCAGCAGTTACGGCTATGGCTACACCTTC CSASSYGYGYTF TRBV20-1 12 TRBJ1-2 - -
TGTGCCAGCAGCAGGGACAGGGATTATGGCTACACCTTC CASSRDRDYGYTF TRBV7-2 13 TRBJ1-2 - TRBD1
TGCAGCGTTGATCCGGGGACGACGTATGGCTACACCTTC CSVDPGTTYGYTF TRBV29-1 13 TRBJ1-2 once -
TGTGCCAGCAGCCGAAACGGGGCGGAGGGGTGGGAGACCCAGTACTTC CASSRNGAEGWETQYF TRBV28 16 TRBJ2-5 many -
TGTGCCACCAGCAGAGCAGTCGCGGGAGGAAGTAGCTCCTACGAGCAGTACTTC CATSRAVAGGSSSYEQYF TRBV15 18 TRBJ2-7 few TRBD2
TGTGCCACCAGTGATTTACAGGGAGGGACAGATACGCAGTATTTT CATSDLQGGTDTQYF TRBV24-1 15 TRBJ2-3 many -
TGTGCCAGCAGCCTTACCTTAGGGGGCGGAAGTTCCTACAATGAGCAGTTCTTC CASSLTLGGGSSYNEQFF TRBV7-9 18 TRBJ2-1 many TRBD1
TGTGCCAGTAGTATCGGTCAGGGCCTCTACAATGAGCAGTTCTTC CASSIGQGLYNEQFF TRBV7-8 15 TRBJ2-1 once -